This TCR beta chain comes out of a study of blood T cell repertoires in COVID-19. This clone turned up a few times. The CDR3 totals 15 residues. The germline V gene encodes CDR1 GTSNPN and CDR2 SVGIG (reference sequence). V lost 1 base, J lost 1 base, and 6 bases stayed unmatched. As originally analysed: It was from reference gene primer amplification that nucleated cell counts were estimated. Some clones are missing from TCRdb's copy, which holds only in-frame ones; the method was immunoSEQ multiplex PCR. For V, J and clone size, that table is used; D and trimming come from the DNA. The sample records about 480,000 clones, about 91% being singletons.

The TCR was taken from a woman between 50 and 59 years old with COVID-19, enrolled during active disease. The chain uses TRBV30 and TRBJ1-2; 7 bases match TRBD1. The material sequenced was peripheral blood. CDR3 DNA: TGTGCCTGGAGTGCTGACAGGGACGGTAACTATGGCTACACCTTC. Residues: CAWSADRDGNYGYTF.